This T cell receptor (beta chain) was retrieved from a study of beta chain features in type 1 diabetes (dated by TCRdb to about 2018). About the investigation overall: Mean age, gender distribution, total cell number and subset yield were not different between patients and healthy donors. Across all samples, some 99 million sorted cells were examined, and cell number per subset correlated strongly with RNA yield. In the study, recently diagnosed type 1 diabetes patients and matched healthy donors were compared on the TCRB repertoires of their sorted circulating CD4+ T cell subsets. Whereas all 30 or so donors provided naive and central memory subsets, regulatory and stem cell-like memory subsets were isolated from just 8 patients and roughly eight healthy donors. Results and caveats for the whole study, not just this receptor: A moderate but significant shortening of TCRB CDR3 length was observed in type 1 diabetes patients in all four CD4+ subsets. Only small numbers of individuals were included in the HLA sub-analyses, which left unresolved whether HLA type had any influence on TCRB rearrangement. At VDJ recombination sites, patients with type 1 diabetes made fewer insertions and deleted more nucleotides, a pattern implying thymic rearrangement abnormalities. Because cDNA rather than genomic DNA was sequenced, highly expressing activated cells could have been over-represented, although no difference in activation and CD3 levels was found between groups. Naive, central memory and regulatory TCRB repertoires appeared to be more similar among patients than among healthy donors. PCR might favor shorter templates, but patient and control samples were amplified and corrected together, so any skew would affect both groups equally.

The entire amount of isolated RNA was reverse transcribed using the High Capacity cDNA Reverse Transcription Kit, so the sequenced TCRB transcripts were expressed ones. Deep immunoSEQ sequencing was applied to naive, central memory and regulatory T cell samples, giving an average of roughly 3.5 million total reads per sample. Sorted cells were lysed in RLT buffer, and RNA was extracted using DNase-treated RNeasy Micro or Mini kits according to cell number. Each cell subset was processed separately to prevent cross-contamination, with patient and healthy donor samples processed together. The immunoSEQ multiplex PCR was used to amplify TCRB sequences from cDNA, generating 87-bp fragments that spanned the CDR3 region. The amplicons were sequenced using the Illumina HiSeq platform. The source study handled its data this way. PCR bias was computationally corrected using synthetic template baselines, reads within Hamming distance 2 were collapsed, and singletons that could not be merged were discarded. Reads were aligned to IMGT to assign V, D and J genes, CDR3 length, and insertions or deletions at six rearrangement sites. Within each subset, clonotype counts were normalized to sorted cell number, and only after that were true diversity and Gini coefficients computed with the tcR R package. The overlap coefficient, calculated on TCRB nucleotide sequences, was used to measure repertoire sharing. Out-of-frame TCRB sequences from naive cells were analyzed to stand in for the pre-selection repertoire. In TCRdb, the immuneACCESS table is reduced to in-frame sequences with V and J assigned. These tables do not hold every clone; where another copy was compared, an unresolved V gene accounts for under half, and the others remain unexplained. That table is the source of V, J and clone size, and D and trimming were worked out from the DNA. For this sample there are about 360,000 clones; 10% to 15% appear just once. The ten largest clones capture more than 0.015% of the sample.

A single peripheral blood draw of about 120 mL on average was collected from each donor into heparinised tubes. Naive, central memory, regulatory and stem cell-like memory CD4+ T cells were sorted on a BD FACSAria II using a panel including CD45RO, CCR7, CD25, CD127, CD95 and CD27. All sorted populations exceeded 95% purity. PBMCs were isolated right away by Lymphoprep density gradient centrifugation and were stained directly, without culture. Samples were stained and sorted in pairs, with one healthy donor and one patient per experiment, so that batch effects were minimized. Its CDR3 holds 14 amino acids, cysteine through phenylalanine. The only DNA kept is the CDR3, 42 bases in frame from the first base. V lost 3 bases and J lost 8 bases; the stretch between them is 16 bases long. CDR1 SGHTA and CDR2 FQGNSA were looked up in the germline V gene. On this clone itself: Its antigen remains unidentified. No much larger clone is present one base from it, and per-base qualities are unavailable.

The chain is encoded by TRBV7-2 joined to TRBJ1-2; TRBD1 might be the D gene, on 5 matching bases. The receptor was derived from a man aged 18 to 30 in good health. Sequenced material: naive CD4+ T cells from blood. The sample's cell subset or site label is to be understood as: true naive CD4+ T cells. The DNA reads TGTGCCAGCAGCTTCGGAAGGGAAAGGGGCGGCTACACCTTC. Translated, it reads CASSFGRERGGYTF.